These 25 T cell receptor beta chains originate from one sample sequenced in a study of blood T cell repertoires in COVID-19. Sequencing used immunoSEQ multiplex PCR; TCRdb keeps in-frame clones, though not all of them. The sample contains 45,000 to 55,000 clones, 70% to 90% of which appear only once. Sequencing was done on a sample of peripheral blood. The receptor set was obtained from a human donor in a cohort sampled during active COVID-19.

The rearrangement links TRBV18 to TRBJ2-7; a possible D gene is TRBD2 (5 bases). Germline values: CDR1 KGHSH, CDR2 LQKENI. The length of the CDR3 is 14 residues. Trimming cost V 2 bases and J 7 bases, with 15 bases left between them. This CDR3 reads CASSPGLPPEEQYF. DNA of the CDR3: TGTGCCAGCTCACCAGGACTTCCTCCCGAGGAGCAGTACTTC. Looking up the rest from reference TRBV18 and TRBJ2-7 gives the full variable domain: NAGVMQNPRHLVRRRGQEARLRCSPMKGHSHVYWYRQLPEEGLKFMVYLQKENIIDESGMPKERFSAEFPKEGPSILRIQQVVRGDSAAYFCASSPGLPPEEQYFGPGTRLTVT.

The V and J genes are TRBV12-5 and TRBJ1-2; 7 bases agree with TRBD1. The CDR3 covers 14 residues. Losses at the gene ends were 1 base for V and 4 bases for J; bases not matched to a gene: 3. CDR1 LGHNT and CDR2 FRNRAP come from the germline V gene. CDR3 sequence reads: CASGLDGTAYGYTF. In nucleotides, the CDR3 is TGTGCTAGTGGTTTGGACGGGACAGCCTATGGCTACACCTTC.

This clone was counted once. V is TRBV28 and J is TRBJ2-1, with 9 nucleotides matching TRBD2. V dropped 7 bases and J dropped 5; count of bases not matched to a gene: 9. CDR1 is MDHEN and CDR2 is SYDVKM in the germline V gene. The CDR3 sequence is 15 residues long. DNA of the CDR3: TGTGCCAGCACCTTCCGTCTAGCGGGGCACAATGAGCAGTTCTTC. Protein sequence: CASTFRLAGHNEQFF.

This rearrangement joins TRBV5-1 to TRBJ2-7, with D possibly matching TRBD1 (7 bases). The V end lost 2 bases, the J end lost 6 bases, and 9 bases lay between the germline ends. The V gene's germline CDR1 is SGHRS and CDR2 YFSETQ. The CDR3 contains 12 residues. In nucleotides, the CDR3 is TGCGCCAGCAGCTTCAGGGGGGCCGAGCAGTACTTC. Amino acid sequence: CASSFRGAEQYF.

The gene calls are TRBV7-2 and TRBJ2-4; 7 nucleotides agree with TRBD2. The CDR3 runs to 16 residues. V was clipped by 5 bases and J by 3 bases; unmatched bases: 10. The germline V gene has CDR1 SGHTA and CDR2 FQGNSA. The CDR3 spells CASSQTGLTNKNIQYF. The CDR3 DNA sequence: TGTGCCAGCAGCCAAACGGGACTAACTAACAAAAACATTCAGTACTTC. Full variable domain (missing parts from reference TRBV7-2 and TRBJ2-4): GAGVSQSPSNKVTEKGKDVELRCDPISGHTALYWYRQSLGQGLEFLIYFQGNSAPDKSGLPSDRFSAERTGGSVSTLTIQRTQQEDSAVYLCASSQTGLTNKNIQYFGAGTRLSVL.

The genes are TRBV3-1 (or the pseudogene TRBV3-2) and TRBJ2-3; perhaps TRBD2 as D (6 bases). V was trimmed by 1 base and J by 2 bases, leaving 10 bases between them. This CDR3 is 15 amino acids long. The germline V gene has CDR1 LGHDT and CDR2 YNNKEL (reference sequence). CDR3 amino acids: CASSQGAGNTDTQYF. The DNA for the CDR3 is TGTGCCAGCAGCCAAGGGGCGGGGAACACAGATACGCAGTATTTT.

The V and J genes are TRBV9 and TRBJ1-2, with TRBD1 matching over 8 bases. From germline, CDR1 is SGDLS and CDR2 YYNGEE. Trimming removed 4 bases from V and 4 bases from J; junction bases left unmatched: 6. The CDR3 covers 14 residues. The CDR3, as DNA: TGTGCCAGCAGCAGGGGACAGGACCTCTATGGCTACACCTTC. It encodes CASSRGQDLYGYTF.

V and J are TRBV15 and TRBJ2-7, with 7 bases aligning to TRBD2. CDR1 and CDR2 (germline): LNHNV, YYDKDF (reference sequence). CDR3 length equals 14 residues. V lost 4 bases and J lost 0; bases outside the gene matches: 3. CDR3 region: CATSTGGRSYEQYF. CDR3 coding DNA: TGTGCCACCAGCACGGGGGGTCGCTCCTACGAGCAGTACTTC. Using reference TRBV15 and TRBJ2-7 for the parts outside the CDR3, the full variable domain is DAMVIQNPRYQVTQFGKPVTLSCSQTLNHNVMYWYQQKSSQAPKLLFHYYDKDFNNEADTPDNFQSRRPNTSFCFLDIRSPGLGDTAMYLCATSTGGRSYEQYFGPGTRLTVT.

V and J are TRBV6-2 or TRBV6-3 and TRBJ1-1, with TRBD1 as a possible D gene (5 bases). This CDR3 is 16 amino acids long. Germline V lookup: CDR1 MNHEY, CDR2 SVGEGT. V lost 2 bases and J lost 6, with 19 bases in between. This chain's CDR3 is CASSYDSGRGRAEAFF. CDR3 DNA: TGTGCCAGCAGTTACGATAGTGGAAGGGGTAGGGCTGAAGCTTTCTTT.

V usage is TRBV30 and J usage is TRBJ2-4, with TRBD1 identical over 9 bases. The CDR3 extends over 13 amino acids. The germline CDR1 and CDR2 sequences are GTSNPN and SVGIG (reference sequence). V lost 4 bases to trimming and J lost 7 bases; unmatched junction nucleotides: 5. This chain's CDR3 is CAWTWTGDNIQYF. DNA of the CDR3: TGTGCCTGGACGTGGACAGGGGATAACATTCAGTACTTC.

This clone was seen a single time. V usage is TRBV5-1 and J usage is TRBJ2-2; 7 bases are a match to TRBD2. Trimming removed 4 bases from V and 0 bases from J; junction bases left unmatched: 6. The CDR3 is 16 residues long. Germline V gene data show CDR1 as SGHRS and CDR2 as YFSETQ. The chain's CDR3 is CASSPAGTTNTGELFF. CDR3 DNA: TGCGCCAGCAGCCCCGCCGGGACTACGAACACCGGGGAGCTGTTTTTT.

This sequence joins TRBV10-2 and TRBJ1-1; D is ambiguous. This CDR3 spans 11 amino acids. Deletions cut 3 bases from V and 7 bases from J, with 6 bases between. Germline V CDR1 and CDR2: WSHSY, SAAADI. The DNA for the CDR3 is TGCGCCAGCAGTGATCTAGATGAAGCTTTCTTT. Translation: CASSDLDEAFF.

The chain links TRBV7-2 to TRBJ1-1; 8 positions agree with TRBD1. The CDR3 spans 15 residues. The V gene's germline CDR1 is SGHTA and CDR2 FQGNSA. The trim removed 3 bases at V and 4 bases at J, leaving 7 bases unmatched. CDR3 amino acids: CASSFGGTGSTEAFF. The CDR3 DNA follows: TGTGCCAGCAGCTTTGGCGGGACAGGCTCCACTGAAGCTTTCTTT.

As DNA, the CDR3 is TGTGCCAGTTCCGTGACTACCTCCTATAATTCACCCCTCCACTTT. It is translated as CASSVTTSYNSPLHF. The rearrangement uses TRBV27 and TRBJ1-6, with D uncertain. This CDR3 is 15 amino acids long. CDR1 is MNHEY, CDR2 SMNVEV, per germline (reference sequence). Deletions cut 9 bases from V and 0 bases from J, with 12 bases between.

The table lists this clone with a few counts. Other DNA sequences of this sample code for an identical CDR3. The chain combines TRBV7-2 with TRBJ1-2; the D is unclear. The CDR3 sequence is 12 residues long. V lost 1 base, J lost 4 bases, and 4 bases lay in between. The V gene's germline CDR1 is SGHTA and CDR2 FQGNSA. DNA of the CDR3: TGTGCCAGCAGCTTAGACAGCTATGGCTACACCTTC. This translates into CASSLDSYGYTF.

This chain's CDR3 is CASSYSFAATVEAFF. CDR3 coding DNA: TGTGCCAGCAGTTACTCTTTCGCCGCGACAGTTGAAGCTTTCTTT. The chain has TRBV6-5 and TRBJ1-1, with TRBD1 as a possible D gene (5 bases). CDR3 size: 15 residues. Germline V gene lookup returns CDR1 MNHEY and CDR2 SVGAGI. With 0 bases removed from V and 7 bases from J, the gap between germline ends came to 15 bases.

The V and J genes are TRBV28 and TRBJ2-2; TRBD1 might be the D (6 bases). The CDR3 length is 14 residues. From germline, CDR1 is MDHEN and CDR2 SYDVKM. V shed 5 bases and J shed 0 bases, with 7 bases lying between them. The CDR3 is CASSRGTNTGELFF. CDR3 nucleotide sequence: TGTGCCAGCAGTAGGGGGACGAACACCGGGGAGCTGTTTTTT.

The gene calls are TRBV20-1 and TRBJ2-5; D gene unclear. The V gene's germline CDR1 is DFQATT and CDR2 SNEGSKA (reference sequence). V was trimmed by 6 bases and J by 1 base, leaving 15 bases between them. The CDR3 contains 14 residues. This CDR3 is CSASSVLIQETQYF. The CDR3 coding sequence is TGCAGTGCCAGTTCGGTACTCATCCAAGAGACCCAGTACTTC.

This chain joins TRBV4-1 and TRBJ1-2; TRBD1 is a possible D gene (6 bases). This CDR3 has 15 residues. Germline loops: CDR1 MGHRA, CDR2 YSYEKL. Between the trimmed V and J ends, which lost 8 bases and 1 base, there was a span of 17 bases. This CDR3 is CASRLGQQGNYGYTF. CDR3 coding DNA: TGCGCCAGCCGCCTCGGACAGCAGGGTAACTATGGCTACACCTTC.

The rearrangement uses TRBV12-3 or TRBV12-4 and TRBJ2-7, with unresolved D. This CDR3 has 12 amino acids. V dropped 4 bases and J dropped 0 bases, with 4 bases sitting between them. The CDR3: CASSSNSYEQYF. DNA for the CDR3: TGTGCCAGCAGTTCTAACTCCTACGAGCAGTACTTC.

This chain uses TRBV4-3 with TRBJ1-2; D is ambiguous. The CDR3 spans 15 residues. The germline V gene encodes CDR1 LGHNA and CDR2 YSLEER. Trimming pared 4 bases from V and 3 bases from J, leaving 15 bases between. The CDR3 loop reads CASSRSSGGDYGYTF. The CDR3 nucleotides are TGCGCCAGCAGCCGCTCGAGCGGAGGAGACTATGGCTACACCTTC.

This clone was observed a handful of times. The rearrangement joins TRBV7-2 to TRBJ2-2; no clear D gene. From germline, CDR1 is SGHTA and CDR2 FQGNSA. This CDR3 comprises 16 residues. The germline V and J ends were trimmed by 4 bases and 0 bases, with 12 bases remaining between them. The CDR3 DNA is TGTGCCAGCAGCTACAGAGCCTCCGCGAACACCGGGGAGCTGTTTTTT. Translating gives CASSYRASANTGELFF.

The chain has TRBV18 and TRBJ1-2; TRBD1 matches 7 bases. The CDR3 is 13 residues long. V trimming: 6 bases; J trimming: 8 bases; junction bases outside the gene matches: 9. Looked up from germline, CDR1 is KGHSH and CDR2 is LQKENI. The CDR3 region is CASSPDRERGYTF. The CDR3 region has the DNA TGTGCCAGCTCTCCCGACAGGGAGCGGGGCTACACCTTC.

The chain couples TRBV7-9 to TRBJ1-2, with 7 bases lining up with TRBD1. CDR3 length: 15 amino acids. Looked up from germline, CDR1 is SEHNR and CDR2 is FQNEAQ (reference sequence). V shed 2 bases and J 5 bases; nucleotides not matched to a gene: 8. The CDR3 protein is CASSLHMDRSYGYTF. The CDR3 DNA sequence: TGTGCCAGCAGCTTACACATGGACAGGTCGTATGGCTACACCTTC.

A word on this clone: The same CDR3 is also encoded by other DNA sequences in this sample. The V call is TRBV5-1, the J call TRBJ1-1; D perhaps matches TRBD1 (5 bases). Trimming removed 4 bases from V and 5 bases from J, with 12 bases in between. Germline CDR1 and CDR2: SGHRS and YFSETQ. This CDR3 is 13 amino acids long. The CDR3, as DNA: TGCGCCAGCAGCAGTCAGGGAGGGACTGAAGCTTTCTTT. Translation: CASSSQGGTEAFF.